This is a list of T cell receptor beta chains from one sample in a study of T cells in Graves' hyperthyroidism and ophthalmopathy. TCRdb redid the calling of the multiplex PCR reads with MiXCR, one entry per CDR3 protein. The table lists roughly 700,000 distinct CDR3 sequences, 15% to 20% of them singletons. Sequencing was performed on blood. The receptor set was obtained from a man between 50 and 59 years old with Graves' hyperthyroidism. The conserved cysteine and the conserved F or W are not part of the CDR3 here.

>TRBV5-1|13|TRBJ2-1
ASSREEFSYNEQF
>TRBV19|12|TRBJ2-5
ASTETSGRRAQY
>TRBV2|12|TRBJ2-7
AISNERPTGEQY
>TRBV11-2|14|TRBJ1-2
ASSPRLVTGKGGYT
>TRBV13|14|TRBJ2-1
ASSYYSGRKYNEQF
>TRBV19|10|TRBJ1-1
ASSYPPTEAF
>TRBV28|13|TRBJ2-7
ASSPSTSGIHEQY
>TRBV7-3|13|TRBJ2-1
ASSLDRGFVNEQF
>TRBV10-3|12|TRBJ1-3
AISPHPSGNTIY
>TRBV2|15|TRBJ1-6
ASSEAGRGKLNSPLH
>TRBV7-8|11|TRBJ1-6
ASSASWGGLLH
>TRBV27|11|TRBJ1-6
ASSAEGHSPLH
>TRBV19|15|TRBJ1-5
ASTRIGGSLWNQPQH
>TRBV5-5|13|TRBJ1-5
ASSTLQGARQPQH
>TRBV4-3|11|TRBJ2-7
ASSQGDRHEQY
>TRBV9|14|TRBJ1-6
ASSVDLEGTNSPLH
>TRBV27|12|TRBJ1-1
ASNLLGENTEAF
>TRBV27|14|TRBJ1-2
ASRQMGQGPFYGYT
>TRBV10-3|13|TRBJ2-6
ASSDRPSGANVLT
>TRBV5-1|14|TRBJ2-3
ASTPQGQGLTDTQY
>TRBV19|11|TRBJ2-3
ATGTYETDTQY
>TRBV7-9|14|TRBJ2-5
ASSPPMGWDKETQY
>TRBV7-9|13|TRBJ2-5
ASRPRTSRQETQY
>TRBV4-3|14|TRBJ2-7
ASSHNRDRGSYEQY
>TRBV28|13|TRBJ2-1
ASSLPDVSYNEQF
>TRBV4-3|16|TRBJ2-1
ASSQDPLAGPNGYEQF
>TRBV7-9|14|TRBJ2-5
ASSLRLAITQETQY
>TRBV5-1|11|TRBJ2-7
ASSAGRNYEQY
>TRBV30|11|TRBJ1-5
AWSTGSNQPQH
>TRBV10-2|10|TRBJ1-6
ASGTGASPLH
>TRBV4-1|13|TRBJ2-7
ASSHPWTNTYEQY
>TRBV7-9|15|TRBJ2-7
ASSTGGLRTSSGEQY
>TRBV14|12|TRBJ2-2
ASSSVRFTGELF
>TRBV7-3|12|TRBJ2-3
ASSLSAETDTQY
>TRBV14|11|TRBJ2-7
APGLAGPYEQY
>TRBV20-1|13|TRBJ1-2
SAEGVGGLNYGYT
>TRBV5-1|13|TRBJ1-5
ASSWGPSSNQPQH
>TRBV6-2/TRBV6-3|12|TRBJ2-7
ASSYLSGSYEQY
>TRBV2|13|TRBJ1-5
ASSDCRVSNQPQH
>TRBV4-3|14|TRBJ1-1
ASSQGGGLRNTEAF
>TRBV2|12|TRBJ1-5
ASSEAEGGQPQH
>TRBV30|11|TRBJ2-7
AWSVRPTYEQY
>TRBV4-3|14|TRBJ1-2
ASSQDRVQGSGGYT
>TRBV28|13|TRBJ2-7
ASSLRAGQTYEQY
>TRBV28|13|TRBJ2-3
ASTTPVSGRDTQY
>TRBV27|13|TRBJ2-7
ASSLAPEGAYEQY
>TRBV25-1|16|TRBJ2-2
ASRRPTSRRTNTGELF
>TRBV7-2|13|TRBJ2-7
ASSLGGDRAYEQY
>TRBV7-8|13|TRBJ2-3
ASSRLSGPTDTQY
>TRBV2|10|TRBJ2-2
ASGPNTGELF
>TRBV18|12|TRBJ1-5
ASSPTGDNQPQH
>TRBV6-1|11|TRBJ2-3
ASSEEGPDTQY
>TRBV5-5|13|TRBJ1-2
ASSLGRVGSYGYT
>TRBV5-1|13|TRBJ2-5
ASSLGSFLAETQY
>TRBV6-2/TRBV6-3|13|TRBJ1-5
ASTPWQGDNQPQH
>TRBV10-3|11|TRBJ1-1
AISEGLFDEAF
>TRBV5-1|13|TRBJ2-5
ASALSSGRGETQY